Each of the 18 T cell receptor beta chains below was sequenced from the same sample in a study of shared clonotypes between healthy human individuals. Clones were read by immunoSEQ multiplex PCR, and TCRdb kept only the in-frame ones, dropping some. The repertoire holds around 990,000 clones, with about 72% as singletons. The specimen was memory CD4+ T cells from PBMCs. As to subset: CD45RA-negative fraction. The origin of the receptors is a man aged 18 to 35 in good health. Some clones in this sample may be carry-over from other donors' samples.

V is TRBV4-3 and J is TRBJ2-2; no firm D call. V dropped 2 bases and J dropped 6 bases, with 16 bases sitting between them. Germline CDR1 reads LGHNA; CDR2 reads YSLEER. The CDR3 consists of 16 residues. CDR3 sequence: CASSQQSAYVAGELFF. CDR3 coding DNA: TGCGCCAGCAGCCAACAATCTGCGTATGTCGCCGGGGAGCTGTTTTTT.

The chain joins TRBV30 to TRBJ1-2; 10 bases are a match to TRBD1. This CDR3 has 13 residues. The V and J ends lost 3 bases and 5 bases, in that order; junction bases with no gene match: 3. The germline V gene encodes CDR1 GTSNPN and CDR2 SVGIG (reference sequence). Here the CDR3 reads CAWRTGGRYGYTF. CDR3 sequence (DNA): TGTGCCTGGAGGACAGGGGGCCGGTATGGCTACACCTTC.

The rearrangement joins TRBV6-5 to TRBJ1-5, with D possibly being TRBD1 (6 bases). The V gene's germline CDR1 is MNHEY and CDR2 SVGAGI. The CDR3 length is 15 residues. V was trimmed by 1 base and J by 8 bases, leaving 15 bases between them. The CDR3 region has the DNA TGTGCCAGCAGTTACTACGAGGGGGGTGCGGAGCCCCAGCATTTT. Translated, it gives CASSYYEGGAEPQHF.

This chain uses TRBV27 with TRBJ2-2; TRBD2 agrees at 7 bases. V lost 8 bases to trimming and J lost 6 bases; unmatched junction nucleotides: 9. From germline, CDR1 is MNHEY and CDR2 SMNVEV (reference sequence). This CDR3 has 14 residues. Written as DNA, the CDR3 is TGTGCCAGCTGGACCTCACGGGGGGCCGGGGAGCTGTTTTTT. Residues: CASWTSRGAGELFF.

V and J are TRBV7-6 and TRBJ2-7; the D call may be TRBD1 or TRBD2 (7 bases each). Trimming cost V 4 bases and J 4 bases, with 14 bases left between them. The CDR3 loop spans 14 amino acids. The germline gives CDR1 SGHVS, CDR2 FNYEAQ. CDR3 in DNA: TGTGCCAGCAGCTCACGACAGGGAGGGTACGAGCAGTACTTC. It codes for CASSSRQGGYEQYF.

This clone was recorded only once. The CDR3 bases are TGTGCCAGCTGGGACGGCGCCACAGATACGCAGTATTTT. Residues: CASWDGATDTQYF. This rearrangement joins TRBV6-1 to TRBJ2-3, with D tentatively TRBD1 or TRBD2 (5 bases each). Trimming took off 8 bases at V and 2 bases at J, with 11 bases between the two ends. The CDR3 runs to 13 residues. The germline CDR1 and CDR2 sequences are MNHNS and SASEGT.

V and J are TRBV21-1 and TRBJ2-5. TRBV21-1 is assigned pseudogene status. The CDR3 is made up of 12 amino acids. CDR3 sequence: CASSKDPPPPNF. CDR3 coding DNA: TGTGCCAGCAGCAAAGATCCACCACCCCCCAACTTC.

This clone is a singleton in its sample. The rearrangement uses TRBV5-4 and TRBJ1-3; 9 bases match TRBD1. V was clipped by 4 bases and J by 1 base; unmatched bases: 6. From germline, CDR1 is SGHNT and CDR2 YYREEE (reference sequence). CDR3 length equals 16 residues. Written as DNA, the CDR3 is TGTGCCAGCAGCCGGGGACAGGGTCAGTCTGGAAACACCATATATTTT. Its translation is CASSRGQGQSGNTIYF.

The gene calls are TRBV28 and TRBJ1-6, with D possibly being TRBD1 (5 bases). Germline V gives CDR1 MDHEN, CDR2 SYDVKM. Trimming cost V 2 bases and J 8 bases, with 10 bases left between them. The CDR3 spans 14 residues. As DNA, the CDR3 is TGTGCCAGCAGTTTAGCGAGGGGCGATTCACCCCTCCACTTT. It encodes CASSLARGDSPLHF.

The V call is TRBV6-5, the J call TRBJ2-5; D is unresolved. V dropped 10 bases and J dropped 5 bases, with 17 bases sitting between them. The CDR3 runs 13 residues. Germline V gives CDR1 MNHEY, CDR2 SVGAGI. In nucleotides, the CDR3 is TGTGCCACCCACCCAACTCAGAGGGAGACCCAGTACTTC. Translating it yields CATHPTQRETQYF.

The rearrangement joins TRBV5-1 to TRBJ2-2; 11 positions match TRBD2. Germline CDR1 is SGHRS and CDR2 is YFSETQ. This CDR3 has 15 residues. Trimming at V came to 7 bases and at J to 8 bases, leaving 10 bases not matched to a gene. CDR3 sequence: CASYDGTSGSGELFF. The CDR3 nucleotides read TGCGCCAGCTACGACGGGACTAGCGGTTCTGGGGAGCTGTTTTTT.

V gene TRBV28 combines with J gene TRBJ1-2; 8 nucleotides agree with TRBD1. This CDR3 spans 17 amino acids. Germline V CDR1 and CDR2: MDHEN, SYDVKM. V lost 6 bases and J lost 8; bases outside the gene matches: 20. CDR3 in amino acids: CASSLGHGQGPPGGYTF. The CDR3 region has the DNA TGTGCCAGCAGCCTTGGCCATGGACAGGGCCCCCCGGGGGGCTACACCTTC.

The CDR3 protein is CASSHSGGNYEQYF. In DNA, the CDR3 is TGTGCCAGCAGCCACTCTGGCGGGAACTACGAGCAGTACTTC. The chain couples TRBV11-2 to TRBJ2-7; weak D call: TRBD2 (6 bases). Germline V gene data show CDR1 as SGHAT and CDR2 as FQNNGV. The V gene lost 5 bases and the J gene lost 3 bases, with 14 bases spanning the gap. CDR3 length: 14 residues.

J is TRBJ2-2 and V is TRBV6-5; D may match TRBD1 or TRBD2 (5 bases each). The V gene's germline CDR1 is MNHEY and CDR2 SVGAGI. The CDR3 contains 15 residues. V dropped 0 bases and J dropped 5 bases, with 10 bases sitting between them. The CDR3 nucleotides are TGTGCCAGCAGTTACTCGGGGGACCAAACCGGGGAGCTGTTTTTT. Encoded protein: CASSYSGDQTGELFF.

The chain carries TRBV23-1 and TRBJ1-5; maybe TRBD1 (5 bases). TRBV23-1 is flagged as an ORF with uncertain function. Trimming cost V 4 bases and J 5 bases, with 18 bases left between them. This CDR3 is built from 16 residues. The chain's CDR3 is CASSLKMRREDQPQHF. As DNA, the CDR3 is TGCGCCAGCAGTCTAAAGATGCGCAGGGAAGATCAGCCCCAGCATTTT.

The chain employs TRBV7-3 and TRBJ1-3; D remains unclear. Deletions cut 5 bases from V and 1 base from J, with 21 bases between. Looked up from germline, CDR1 is SGHTA and CDR2 is FQGTGA. There are 18 residues in the CDR3. In DNA form, the CDR3 reads TGTGCCAGCAGCCCACTCCGGCTGGTGAGGTTGTCTGGAAACACCATATATTTT. Translation: CASSPLRLVRLSGNTIYF.

This clone was seen a single time. V usage is TRBV5-6 and J usage is TRBJ1-1; maybe TRBD1 (6 bases). V lost 5 bases and J 1 base, leaving 18 bases between the germline ends. Per germline, CDR1 SGHDT and CDR2 YYEEEE. The CDR3 runs to 16 residues. The DNA of the CDR3 is TGTGCCAGCAGGTTTGGCGGGGTAGGGGGGAACACTGAAGCTTTCTTT. This encodes CASRFGGVGGNTEAFF.

The chain links TRBV27 to TRBJ1-5, with 7 bases fitting TRBD1. The CDR3 loop spans 14 amino acids. Germline trimming cut 6 bases from V and 3 bases from J; bases unmatched to any gene: 5. Germline V lookup: CDR1 MNHEY, CDR2 SMNVEV (reference sequence). The chain's CDR3 is CASSLTGVNQPQHF. CDR3 nucleotide sequence: TGTGCCAGCAGCCTAACAGGGGTCAATCAGCCCCAGCATTTT.